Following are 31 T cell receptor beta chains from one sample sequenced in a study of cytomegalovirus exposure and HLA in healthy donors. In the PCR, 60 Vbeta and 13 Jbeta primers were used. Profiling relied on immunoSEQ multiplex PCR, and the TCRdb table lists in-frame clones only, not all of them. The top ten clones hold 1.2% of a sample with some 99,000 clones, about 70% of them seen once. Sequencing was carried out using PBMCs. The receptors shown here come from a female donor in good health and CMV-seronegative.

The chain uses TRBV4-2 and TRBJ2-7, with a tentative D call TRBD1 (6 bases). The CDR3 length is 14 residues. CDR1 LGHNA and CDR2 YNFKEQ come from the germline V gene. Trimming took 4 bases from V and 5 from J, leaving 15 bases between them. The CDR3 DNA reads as TGTGCCAGCAGCCGGGACGGACAGTCGGACGAGCAGTACTTC. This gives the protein CASSRDGQSDEQYF.

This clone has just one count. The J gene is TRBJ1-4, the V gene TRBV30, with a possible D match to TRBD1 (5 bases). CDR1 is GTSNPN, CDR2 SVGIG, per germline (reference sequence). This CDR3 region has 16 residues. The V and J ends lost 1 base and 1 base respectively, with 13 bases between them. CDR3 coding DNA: TGTGCCTGGAGTGCCCCTAGCGGGGGAACTAATGAAAAACTGTTTTTT. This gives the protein CAWSAPSGGTNEKLFF.

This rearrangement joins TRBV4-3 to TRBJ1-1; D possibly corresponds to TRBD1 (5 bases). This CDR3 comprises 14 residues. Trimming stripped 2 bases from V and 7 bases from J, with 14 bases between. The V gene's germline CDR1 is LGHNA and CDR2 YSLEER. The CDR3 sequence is CASSQNTGVLEAFF. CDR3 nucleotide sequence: TGCGCCAGCAGCCAAAATACGGGGGTTCTTGAAGCTTTCTTT.

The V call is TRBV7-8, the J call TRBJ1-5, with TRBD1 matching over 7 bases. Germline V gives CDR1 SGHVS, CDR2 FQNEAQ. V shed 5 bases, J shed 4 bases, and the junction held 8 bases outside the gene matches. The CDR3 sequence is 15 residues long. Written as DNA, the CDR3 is TGTGCCAGCAGCCCGTTGACAGGGTTAAATCAGCCCCAGCATTTT. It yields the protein CASSPLTGLNQPQHF.

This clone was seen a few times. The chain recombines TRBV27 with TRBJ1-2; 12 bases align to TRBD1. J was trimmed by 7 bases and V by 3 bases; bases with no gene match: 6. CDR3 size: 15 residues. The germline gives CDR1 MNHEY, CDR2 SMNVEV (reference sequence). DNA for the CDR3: TGTGCCAGCAGTTTCTCGGGACAGGGGGCGGCTGGCTACACCTTC. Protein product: CASSFSGQGAAGYTF.

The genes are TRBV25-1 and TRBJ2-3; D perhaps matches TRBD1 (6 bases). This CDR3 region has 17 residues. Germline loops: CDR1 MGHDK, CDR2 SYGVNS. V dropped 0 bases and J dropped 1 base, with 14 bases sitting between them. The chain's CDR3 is CASSEYKRGRGTDTQYF. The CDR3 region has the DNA TGTGCCAGCAGTGAATATAAAAGGGGGAGAGGCACAGATACGCAGTATTTT.

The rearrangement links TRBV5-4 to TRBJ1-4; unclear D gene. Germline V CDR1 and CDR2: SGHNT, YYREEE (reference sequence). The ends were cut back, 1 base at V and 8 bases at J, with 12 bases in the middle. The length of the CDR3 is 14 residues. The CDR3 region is CASSLQGTGEKLFF. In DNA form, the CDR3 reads TGTGCCAGCAGCTTGCAAGGAACGGGGGAAAAACTGTTTTTT.

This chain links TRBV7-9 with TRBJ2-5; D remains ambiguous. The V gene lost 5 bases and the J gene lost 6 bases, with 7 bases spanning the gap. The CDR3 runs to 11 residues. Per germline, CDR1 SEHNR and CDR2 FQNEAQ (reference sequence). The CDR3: CASSLKKTQYF. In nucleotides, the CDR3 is TGTGCCAGCAGCCTTAAAAAGACCCAGTACTTC.

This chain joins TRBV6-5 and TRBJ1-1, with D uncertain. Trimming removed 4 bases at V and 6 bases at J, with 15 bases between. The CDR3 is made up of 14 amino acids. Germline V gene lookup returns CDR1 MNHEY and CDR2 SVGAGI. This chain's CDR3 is CASSFQAYEAEAFF. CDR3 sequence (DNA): TGTGCCAGCAGTTTTCAGGCCTATGAAGCTGAAGCTTTCTTT.

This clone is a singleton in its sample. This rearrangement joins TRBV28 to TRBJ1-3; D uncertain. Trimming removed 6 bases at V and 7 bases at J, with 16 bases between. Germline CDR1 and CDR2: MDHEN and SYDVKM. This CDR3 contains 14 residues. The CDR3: CASSRGPGGNTIYF. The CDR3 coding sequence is TGTGCCAGCAGCCGCGGCCCAGGAGGGAACACCATATATTTT.

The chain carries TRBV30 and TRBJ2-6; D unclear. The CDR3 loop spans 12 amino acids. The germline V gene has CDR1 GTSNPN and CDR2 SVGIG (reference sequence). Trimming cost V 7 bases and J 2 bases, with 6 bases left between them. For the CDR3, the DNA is TGTGCCTCCTCAGCTGGGGCCAACGTCCTGACTTTC. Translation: CASSAGANVLTF.

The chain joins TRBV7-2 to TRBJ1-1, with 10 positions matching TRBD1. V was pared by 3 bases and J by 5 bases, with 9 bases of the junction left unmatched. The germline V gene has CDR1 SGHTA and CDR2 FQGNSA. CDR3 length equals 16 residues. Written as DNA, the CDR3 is TGTGCCAGCAGCTTCAGACAGGGGGCGAGGGGGACTGAAGCTTTCTTT. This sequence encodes CASSFRQGARGTEAFF.

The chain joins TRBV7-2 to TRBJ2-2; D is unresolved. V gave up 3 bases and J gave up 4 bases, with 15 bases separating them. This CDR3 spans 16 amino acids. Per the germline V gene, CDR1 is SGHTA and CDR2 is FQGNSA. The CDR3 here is CASSFSPSPSTGELFF. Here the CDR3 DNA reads TGTGCCAGCAGCTTTAGCCCATCACCGAGCACCGGGGAGCTGTTTTTT. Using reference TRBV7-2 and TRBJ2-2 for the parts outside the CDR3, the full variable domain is GAGVSQSPSNKVTEKGKDVELRCDPISGHTALYWYRQSLGQGLEFLIYFQGNSAPDKSGLPSDRFSAERTGGSVSTLTIQRTQQEDSAVYLCASSFSPSPSTGELFFGEGSRLTVL.

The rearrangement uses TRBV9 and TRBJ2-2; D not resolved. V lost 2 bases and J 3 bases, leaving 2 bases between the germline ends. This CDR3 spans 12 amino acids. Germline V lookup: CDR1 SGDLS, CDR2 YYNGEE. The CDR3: CASSVDTGELFF. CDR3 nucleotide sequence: TGTGCCAGCAGCGTCGACACCGGGGAGCTGTTTTTT.

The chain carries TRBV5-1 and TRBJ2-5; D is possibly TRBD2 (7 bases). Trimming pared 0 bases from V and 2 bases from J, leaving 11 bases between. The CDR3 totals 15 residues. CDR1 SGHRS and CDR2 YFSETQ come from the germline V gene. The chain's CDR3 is CASSLEGGRQETQYF. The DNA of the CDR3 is TGCGCCAGCAGCTTGGAGGGGGGGCGTCAAGAGACCCAGTACTTC.

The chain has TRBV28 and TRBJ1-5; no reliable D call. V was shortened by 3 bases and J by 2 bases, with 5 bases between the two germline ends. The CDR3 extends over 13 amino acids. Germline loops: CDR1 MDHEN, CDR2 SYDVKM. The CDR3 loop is CASSFQGNQPQHF. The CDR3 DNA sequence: TGTGCCAGCAGTTTTCAGGGCAATCAGCCCCAGCATTTT.

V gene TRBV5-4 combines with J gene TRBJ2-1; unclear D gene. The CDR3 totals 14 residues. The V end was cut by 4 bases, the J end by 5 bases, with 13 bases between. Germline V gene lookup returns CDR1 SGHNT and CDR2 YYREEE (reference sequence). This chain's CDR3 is CASSIVYSHNEQFF. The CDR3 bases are TGTGCCAGCAGCATCGTATACAGCCACAATGAGCAGTTCTTC.

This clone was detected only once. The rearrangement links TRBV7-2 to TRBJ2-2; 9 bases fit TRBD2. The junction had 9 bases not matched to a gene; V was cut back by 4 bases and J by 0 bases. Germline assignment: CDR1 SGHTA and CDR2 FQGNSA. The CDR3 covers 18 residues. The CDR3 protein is CASSSRLAETSNTGELFF. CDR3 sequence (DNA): TGTGCCAGCAGCTCACGACTAGCGGAGACTTCGAACACCGGGGAGCTGTTTTTT. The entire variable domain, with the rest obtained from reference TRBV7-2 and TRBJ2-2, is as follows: GAGVSQSPSNKVTEKGKDVELRCDPISGHTALYWYRQSLGQGLEFLIYFQGNSAPDKSGLPSDRFSAERTGGSVSTLTIQRTQQEDSAVYLCASSSRLAETSNTGELFFGEGSRLTVL.

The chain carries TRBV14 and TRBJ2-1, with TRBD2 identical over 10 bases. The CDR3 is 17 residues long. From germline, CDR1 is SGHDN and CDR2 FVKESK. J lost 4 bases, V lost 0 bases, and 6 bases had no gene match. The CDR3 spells CASSQERTSGVYNEQFF. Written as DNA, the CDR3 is TGTGCCAGCAGCCAAGAGAGAACTAGCGGGGTGTACAATGAGCAGTTCTTC. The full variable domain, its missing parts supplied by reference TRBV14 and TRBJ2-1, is EAGVTQFPSHSVIEKGQTVTLRCDPISGHDNLYWYRRVMGKEIKFLLHFVKESKQDESGMPNNRFLAERTGGTYSTLKVQPAELEDSGVYFCASSQERTSGVYNEQFFGPGTRLTVL.

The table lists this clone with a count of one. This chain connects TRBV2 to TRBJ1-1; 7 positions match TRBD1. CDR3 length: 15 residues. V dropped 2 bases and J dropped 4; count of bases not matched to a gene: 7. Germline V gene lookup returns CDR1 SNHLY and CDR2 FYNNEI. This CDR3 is CASSEFVSGGTEAFF. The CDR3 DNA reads TGTGCCAGCAGTGAATTTGTCTCAGGGGGCACTGAAGCTTTCTTT.

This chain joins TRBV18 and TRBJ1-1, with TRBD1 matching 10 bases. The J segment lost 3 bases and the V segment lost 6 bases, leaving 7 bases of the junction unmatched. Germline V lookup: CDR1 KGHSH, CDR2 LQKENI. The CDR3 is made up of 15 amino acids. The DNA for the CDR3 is TGTGCCAGCTCTCCGGGACAGGGGATTGACACTGAAGCTTTCTTT. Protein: CASSPGQGIDTEAFF.

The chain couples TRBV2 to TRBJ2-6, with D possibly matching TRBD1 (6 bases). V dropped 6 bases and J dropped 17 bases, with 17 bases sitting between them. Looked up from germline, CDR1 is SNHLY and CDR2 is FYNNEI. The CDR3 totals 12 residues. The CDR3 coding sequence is TGTGCCAGCAGCGAAACCAGGGACACGGTGACTTTC. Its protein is CASSETRDTVTF. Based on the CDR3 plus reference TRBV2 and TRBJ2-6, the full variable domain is EPEVTQTPSHQVTQMGQEVILRCVPISNHLYFYWYRQILGQKVEFLVSFYNNEISEKSEIFDDQFSVERPDGSNFTLKIRSTKLEDSAMYFCASSETRDTVTFGAGSRLTVL.

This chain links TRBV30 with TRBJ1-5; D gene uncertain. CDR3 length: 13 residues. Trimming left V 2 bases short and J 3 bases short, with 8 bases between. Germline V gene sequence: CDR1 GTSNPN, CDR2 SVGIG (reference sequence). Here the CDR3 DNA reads TGTGCCTGGAGTCAAACTCTCAATCAGCCCCAGCATTTT. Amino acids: CAWSQTLNQPQHF.

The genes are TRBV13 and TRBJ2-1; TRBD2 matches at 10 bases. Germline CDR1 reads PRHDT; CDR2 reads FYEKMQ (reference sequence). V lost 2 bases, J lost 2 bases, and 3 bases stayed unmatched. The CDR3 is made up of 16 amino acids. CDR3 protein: CASSLPGLAPYNEQFF. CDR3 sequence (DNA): TGTGCCAGCAGCTTACCGGGACTAGCGCCCTACAATGAGCAGTTCTTC. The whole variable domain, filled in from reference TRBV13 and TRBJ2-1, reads AAGVIQSPRHLIKEKRETATLKCYPIPRHDTVYWYQQGPGQDPQFLISFYEKMQSDKGSIPDRFSAQQFSDYHSELNMSSLELGDSALYFCASSLPGLAPYNEQFFGPGTRLTVL.

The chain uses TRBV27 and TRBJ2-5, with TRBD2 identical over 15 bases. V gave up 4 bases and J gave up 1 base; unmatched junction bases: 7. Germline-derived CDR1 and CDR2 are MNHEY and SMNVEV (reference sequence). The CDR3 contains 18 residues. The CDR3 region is CASSSGLAGGTLQETQYF. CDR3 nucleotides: TGTGCCAGCAGTTCCGGACTAGCGGGGGGGACCCTCCAAGAGACCCAGTACTTC.

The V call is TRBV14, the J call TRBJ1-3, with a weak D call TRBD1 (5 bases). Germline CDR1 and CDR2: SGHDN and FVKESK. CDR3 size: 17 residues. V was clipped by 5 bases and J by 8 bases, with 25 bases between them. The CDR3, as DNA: TGTGCCAGCAGCAAGACAGCGACCGGGTACCTCATGGACACCATATATTTT. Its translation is CASSKTATGYLMDTIYF. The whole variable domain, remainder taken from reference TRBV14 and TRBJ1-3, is EAGVTQFPSHSVIEKGQTVTLRCDPISGHDNLYWYRRVMGKEIKFLLHFVKESKQDESGMPNNRFLAERTGGTYSTLKVQPAELEDSGVYFCASSKTATGYLMDTIYFGEGSWLTVV.

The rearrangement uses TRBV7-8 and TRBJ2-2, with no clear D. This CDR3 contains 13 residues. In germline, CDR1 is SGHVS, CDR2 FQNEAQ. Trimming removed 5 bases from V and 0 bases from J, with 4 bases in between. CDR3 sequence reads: CASSQTNTGELFF. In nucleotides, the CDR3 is TGTGCCAGCAGCCAAACGAACACCGGGGAGCTGTTTTTT.

The CDR3 region is CASSESVTGNTEAFF. The CDR3 nucleotides read TGCGCCAGCAGTGAGTCGGTAACGGGGAACACTGAAGCTTTCTTT. The chain carries TRBV10-1 and TRBJ1-1; D is unclear. Between the trimmed V and J ends, which lost 0 bases and 1 base, there was a span of 9 bases. CDR3 length equals 15 residues. Germline assignment: CDR1 WNHNN and CDR2 SYGVQD (reference sequence).

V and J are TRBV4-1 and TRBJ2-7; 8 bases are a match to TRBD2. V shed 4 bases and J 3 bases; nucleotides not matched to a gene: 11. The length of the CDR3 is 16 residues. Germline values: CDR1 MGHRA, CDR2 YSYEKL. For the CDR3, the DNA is TGCGCCAGCAGCCCCCTGGGACGGGAGGGAAACTACGAGCAGTACTTC. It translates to CASSPLGREGNYEQYF.

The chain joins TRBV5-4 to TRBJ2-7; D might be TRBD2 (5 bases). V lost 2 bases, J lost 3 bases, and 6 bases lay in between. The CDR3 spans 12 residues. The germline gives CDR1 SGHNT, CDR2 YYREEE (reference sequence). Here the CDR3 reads CASSFGVYEQYF. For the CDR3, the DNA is TGTGCCAGCAGCTTCGGGGTCTACGAGCAGTACTTC. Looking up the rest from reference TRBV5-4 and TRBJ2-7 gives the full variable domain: ETGVTQSPTHLIKTRGQQVTLRCSSQSGHNTVSWYQQALGQGPQFIFQYYREEENGRGNFPPRFSGLQFPNYSSELNVNALELDDSALYLCASSFGVYEQYFGPGTRLTVT.

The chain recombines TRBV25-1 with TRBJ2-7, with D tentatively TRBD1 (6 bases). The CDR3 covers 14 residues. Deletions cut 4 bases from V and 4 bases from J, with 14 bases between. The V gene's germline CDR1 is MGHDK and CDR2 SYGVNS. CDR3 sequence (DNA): TGTGCCAGCAGTGTACAGGGTTTTTCTTACGAGCAGTACTTC. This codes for CASSVQGFSYEQYF.